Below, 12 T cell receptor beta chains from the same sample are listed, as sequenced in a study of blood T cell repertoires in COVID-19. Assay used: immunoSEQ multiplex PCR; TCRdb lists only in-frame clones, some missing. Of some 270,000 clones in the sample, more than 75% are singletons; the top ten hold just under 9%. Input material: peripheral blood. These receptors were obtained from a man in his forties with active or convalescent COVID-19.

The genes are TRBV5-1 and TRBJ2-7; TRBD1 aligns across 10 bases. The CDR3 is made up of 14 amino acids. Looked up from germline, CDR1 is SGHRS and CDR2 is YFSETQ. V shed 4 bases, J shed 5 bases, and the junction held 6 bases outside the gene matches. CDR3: CASSHGTGVHEQYF. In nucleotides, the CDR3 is TGCGCCAGCAGCCACGGGACAGGGGTCCACGAGCAGTACTTC.

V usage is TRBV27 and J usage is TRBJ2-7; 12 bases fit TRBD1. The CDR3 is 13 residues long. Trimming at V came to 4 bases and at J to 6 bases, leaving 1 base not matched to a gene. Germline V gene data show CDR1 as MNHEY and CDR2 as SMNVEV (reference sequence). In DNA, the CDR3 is TGTGCCAGCAGTTGGGACAGGGGGCGCGAGCAGTACTTC. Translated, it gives CASSWDRGREQYF.

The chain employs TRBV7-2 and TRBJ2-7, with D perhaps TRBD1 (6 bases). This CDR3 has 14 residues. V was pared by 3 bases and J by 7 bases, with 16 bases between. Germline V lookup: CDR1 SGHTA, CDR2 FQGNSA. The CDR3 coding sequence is TGTGCCAGCAGCTTCGGACAGACCCTCGGGGAGCAGTACTTC. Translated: CASSFGQTLGEQYF. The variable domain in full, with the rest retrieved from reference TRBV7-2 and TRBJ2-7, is GAGVSQSPSNKVTEKGKDVELRCDPISGHTALYWYRQSLGQGLEFLIYFQGNSAPDKSGLPSDRFSAERTGGSVSTLTIQRTQQEDSAVYLCASSFGQTLGEQYFGPGTRLTVT.

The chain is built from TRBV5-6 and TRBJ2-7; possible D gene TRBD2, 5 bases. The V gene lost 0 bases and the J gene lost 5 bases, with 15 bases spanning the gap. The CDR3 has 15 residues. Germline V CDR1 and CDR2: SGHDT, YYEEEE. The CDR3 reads CASSLGRVRRNEQYF. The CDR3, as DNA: TGTGCCAGCAGCTTGGGGCGGGTAAGAAGGAACGAGCAGTACTTC.

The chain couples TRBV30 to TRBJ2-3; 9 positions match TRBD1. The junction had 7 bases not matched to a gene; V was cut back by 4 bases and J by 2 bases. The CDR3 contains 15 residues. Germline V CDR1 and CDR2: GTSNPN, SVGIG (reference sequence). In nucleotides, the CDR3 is TGTGCCTGGACCGCGGGACAGGGATTCACAGATACGCAGTATTTT. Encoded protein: CAWTAGQGFTDTQYF. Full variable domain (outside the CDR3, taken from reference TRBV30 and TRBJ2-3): SQTIHQWPATLVQPVGSPLSLECTVEGTSNPNLYWYRQAAGRGLQLLFYSVGIGQISSEVPQNLSASRPQDRQFILSSKKLLLSDSGFYLCAWTAGQGFTDTQYFGPGTRLTVL.

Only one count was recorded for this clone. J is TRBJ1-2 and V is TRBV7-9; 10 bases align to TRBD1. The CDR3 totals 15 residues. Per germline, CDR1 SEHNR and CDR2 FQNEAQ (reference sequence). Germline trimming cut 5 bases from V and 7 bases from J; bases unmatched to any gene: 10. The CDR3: CASSPTWDRGGGYTF. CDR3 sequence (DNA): TGTGCCAGCAGCCCCACGTGGGACAGGGGAGGTGGCTACACCTTC. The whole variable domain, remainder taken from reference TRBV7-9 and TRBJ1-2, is DTGVSQNPRHKITKRGQNVTFRCDPISEHNRLYWYRQTLGQGPEFLTYFQNEAQLEKSRLLSDRFSAERPKGSFSTLEIQRTEQGDSAMYLCASSPTWDRGGGYTFGSGTRLTVV.

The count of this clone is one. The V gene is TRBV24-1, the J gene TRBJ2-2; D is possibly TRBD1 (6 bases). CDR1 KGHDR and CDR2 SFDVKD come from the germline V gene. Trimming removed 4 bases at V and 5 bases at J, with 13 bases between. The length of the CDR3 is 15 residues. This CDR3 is CATSEGHLRTGELFF. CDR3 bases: TGTGCCACCAGTGAGGGACACCTCCGGACCGGGGAGCTGTTTTTT.

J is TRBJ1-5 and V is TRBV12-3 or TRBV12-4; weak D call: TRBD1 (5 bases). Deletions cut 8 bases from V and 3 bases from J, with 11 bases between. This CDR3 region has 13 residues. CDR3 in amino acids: CASCGGINQPQHF. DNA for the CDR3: TGTGCCAGCTGCGGGGGGATCAATCAGCCCCAGCATTTT.

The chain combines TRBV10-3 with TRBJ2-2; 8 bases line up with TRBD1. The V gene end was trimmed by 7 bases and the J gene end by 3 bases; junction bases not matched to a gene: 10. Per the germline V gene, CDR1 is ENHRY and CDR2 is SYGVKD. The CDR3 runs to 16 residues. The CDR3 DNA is TGTGCCATCATGGGCAGGGGGCATATGGACACCGGGGAGCTGTTTTTT. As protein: CAIMGRGHMDTGELFF.

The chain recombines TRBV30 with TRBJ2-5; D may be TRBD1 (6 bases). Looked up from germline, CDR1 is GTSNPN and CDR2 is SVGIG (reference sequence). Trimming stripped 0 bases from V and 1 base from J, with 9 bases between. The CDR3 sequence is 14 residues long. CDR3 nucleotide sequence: TGTGCCTGGAGTGTAGGACAGTTCCAAGAGACCCAGTACTTC. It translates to CAWSVGQFQETQYF. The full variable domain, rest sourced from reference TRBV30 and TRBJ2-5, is SQTIHQWPATLVQPVGSPLSLECTVEGTSNPNLYWYRQAAGRGLQLLFYSVGIGQISSEVPQNLSASRPQDRQFILSSKKLLLSDSGFYLCAWSVGQFQETQYFGPGTRLLVL.

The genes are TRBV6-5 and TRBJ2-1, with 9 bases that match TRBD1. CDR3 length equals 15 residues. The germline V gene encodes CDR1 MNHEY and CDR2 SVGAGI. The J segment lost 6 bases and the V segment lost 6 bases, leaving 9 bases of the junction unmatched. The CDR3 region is CASSDPGQGINEQFF. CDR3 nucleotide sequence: TGTGCCAGCAGCGATCCGGGACAGGGAATCAATGAGCAGTTCTTC.

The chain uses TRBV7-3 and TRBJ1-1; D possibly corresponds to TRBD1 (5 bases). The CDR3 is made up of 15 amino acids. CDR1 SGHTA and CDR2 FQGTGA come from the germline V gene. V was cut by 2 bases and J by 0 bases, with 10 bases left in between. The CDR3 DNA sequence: TGTGCCAGCAGCTTAGAGGGGACTTTGAACACTGAAGCTTTCTTT. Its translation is CASSLEGTLNTEAFF. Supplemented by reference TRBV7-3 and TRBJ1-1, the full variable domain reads GAGVSQTPSNKVTEKGKYVELRCDPISGHTALYWYRQSLGQGPEFLIYFQGTGAADDSGLPNDRFFAVRPEGSVSTLKIQRTERGDSAVYLCASSLEGTLNTEAFFGQGTRLTVV.